This TCR beta chain came from a study of blood T cells in healthy people across ages. Study conclusions and caveats: A strong correlation between TCR beta diversity and naive T cell percentage was seen. Fewer expanded clones and more diversity marked long-lived versus aged donors.

Primed by a sample-barcoded 5' primer and a J-beta primer mix, a second PCR proceeded for about 7 to 11 cycles. One entry per CDR3 protein results from TCRdb running MiXCR on the 5' RACE reads. The top ten hold roughly 24% of the sample, which has fewer than 2,000,000 distinct CDR3 sequences, 35% to 50% seen once. Notes on this clonotype: Its matching antigen is unknown.

The CDR3 contains 15 residues. Germline assignment: CDR1 DFQATT and CDR2 SNEGSKA (reference sequence). J lost 6 bases, V lost 3 bases, and 12 bases had no gene match. The clonotype originates from a human donor in good health. V gene TRBV20-1 combines with J gene TRBJ2-3, with 7 bases matching TRBD2. Sequenced sample: blood. The CDR3 reads CSARGERGPWDTQYF. The CDR3 DNA follows: TGCAGTGCTAGGGGGGAGCGGGGCCCCTGGGATACGCAGTATTTT.